One TCR beta chain is described in this entry. The antigen is not known. Libraries were prepared by immunoSEQ multiplex PCR; TCRdb keeps only in-frame clonotypes and omits some of them. The top ten hold roughly a sixth of the sample, which has about 100,000 clones, about 91% seen once. The data were taken from a study of T cell responses to AZD1222 COVID-19 vaccine. Study results and limitations: Nearly half of spike-specific TCRs reportedly target variant regions that are unmutated in the B.1.351 and B.1.1.7 variants. Donors in the cohort were predominantly white British and more often female, and clonal diversity was possibly underestimated. Vaccine-related CD4 TCRs covered spike, predominating at 160-218 and 743-854.

The CDR3 spans 18 residues. V was pared by 0 bases and J by 0 bases, with 13 bases between. Germline CDR1 SGHRS, CDR2 YFSETQ. The receptor was isolated from an adult in good health. The sample consisted of peripheral blood, taken on day 0 of AZD1222 vaccination. The V gene is TRBV5-1, the J gene TRBJ1-6; a weak D match, TRBD1 (6 bases). The CDR3 nucleotides read TGCGCCAGCAGCTTGGCCGGGACATCCGACTCCTATAATTCACCCCTCCACTTT. It yields the protein CASSLAGTSDSYNSPLHF.